This is a list of T cell receptor beta chains from one sample in a study of a mutant IDH1 vaccine in newly diagnosed glioma. Assay used: immunoSEQ multiplex PCR; TCRdb lists only in-frame clones, some missing. The sample has 25,000 to 30,000 clones; roughly 80% are singletons. No antigen has been assigned to these receptors. This sample comprised PBMCs, obtained from a glioma patient whose treatment included an IDH1 peptide vaccine. These receptors came from a woman in her twenties or thirties with glioma. Each CDR3 is given with its conserved first and last residue. Fields, in order: CDR3 protein, CDR3 DNA, clone size, D gene, J gene, V gene. A D gene is named only where the DNA matches it firmly. Not all rows give a size; the values are once, few, many and, for expanded clones, a class.

CASSQDVAGGGETQYF | TGCGCCAGCAGCCAGGACGTAGCGGGGGGCGGGGAGACCCAGTACTTC | . | TRBD2 | TRBJ2-5 | TRBV4-3
CVRQGAKAFF | TGTGTTAGACAGGGGGCGAAAGCTTTCTTT | few | . | TRBJ1-1 | TRBV7-5
CASSLGGQVGEAFF | TGTGCCAGCAGCTTAGGGGGACAGGTTGGTGAAGCTTTCTTT | . | TRBD1 | TRBJ1-1 | TRBV7-9
CASSFLQGDGYTF | TGTGCCAGCAGCTTCCTACAGGGGGATGGCTACACCTTC | . | TRBD1 | TRBJ1-2 | TRBV7-6
CASSWAQETQYF | TGCGCCAGCAGCTGGGCCCAAGAGACCCAGTACTTC | . | . | TRBJ2-5 | TRBV5-1
CAIKGPAREYEQYF | TGTGCCATCAAAGGGCCCGCCCGCGAATACGAGCAGTACTTC | . | . | TRBJ2-7 | TRBV10-3
CASSLEGGGYTF | TGTGCCAGCAGCTTGGAGGGGGGTGGCTACACCTTC | . | . | TRBJ1-2 | TRBV5-4
CASSLLGGVTGELFF | TGTGCTAGCAGCTTACTAGGGGGTGTCACCGGGGAGCTGTTTTTT | once | . | TRBJ2-2 | TRBV7-7
CASRGFSGANVLTF | TGCGCCAGCAGGGGATTCTCTGGGGCCAACGTCCTGACTTTC | few | . | TRBJ2-6 | TRBV10-2
CASSQVVLAGGSTDTQYF | TGCGCCAGCAGCCAAGTAGTACTAGCGGGGGGGAGCACAGATACGCAGTATTTT | . | TRBD2 | TRBJ2-3 | TRBV4-3
CASSQYAAGVTNEKLFF | TGTGCCAGCAGCCAATATGCGGCTGGGGTAACTAATGAAAAACTGTTTTTT | . | . | TRBJ1-4 | TRBV4-2
CSVMKQSGGYTF | TGCAGCGTTATGAAACAGTCCGGCGGCTACACCTTC | . | . | TRBJ1-2 | TRBV29-1
CASSAPQNTEAFF | TGTGCCAGCAGTGCCCCCCAGAACACTGAAGCTTTCTTT | . | . | TRBJ1-1 | TRBV25-1
CASSHGGNTEAFF | TGTGCCAGCAGCCACGGGGGGAACACTGAAGCTTTCTTT | . | . | TRBJ1-1 | TRBV5-6
CASSKATPGQSEETQYF | TGTGCCAGCAGCAAGGCGACCCCGGGACAGTCCGAGGAGACCCAGTACTTC | . | . | TRBJ2-5 | TRBV21-1
CASSLGQGPTDTQYF | TGTGCCAGCAGTCTCGGACAGGGACCCACAGATACGCAGTATTTT | few | TRBD1 | TRBJ2-3 | TRBV7-2
CASSLATGTYEQYF | TGCGCCAGCAGCTTGGCCACCGGGACGTACGAGCAGTACTTC | once | . | TRBJ2-7 | TRBV5-1
CASSLDGNYGYTF | TGCGCCAGCAGCTTGGACGGAAACTATGGCTACACCTTC | . | . | TRBJ1-2 | TRBV5-1
CAWRGTSYGYTF | TGTGCCTGGAGGGGGACTAGCTATGGCTACACCTTC | . | . | TRBJ1-2 | TRBV30
CASSPEKVFSPLHF | TGTGCCAGCTCACCGGAAAAAGTGTTCTCACCCCTCCACTTT | . | . | TRBJ1-6 | TRBV18
CASSLGGYLGTEAFF | TGTGCCAGCAGCTTAGGGGGGTACCTGGGCACTGAAGCTTTCTTT | . | . | TRBJ1-1 | TRBV7-8
CASSYGGNEQYF | TGTGCCAGCAGTTATGGGGGAAACGAGCAGTACTTC | . | . | TRBJ2-7 | TRBV6-1
CASSQGNEAFF | TGTGCCAGCAGCCAGGGTAATGAAGCTTTCTTT | . | . | TRBJ1-1 | TRBV6-5
CASSTTRGTIYF | TGTGCCAGCAGTACAACCCGGGGAACCATATATTTT | once | . | TRBJ1-3 | TRBV2
CASSQERGGQETQYF | TGCGCCAGCAGCCAAGAGCGGGGGGGCCAAGAGACCCAGTACTTC | once | TRBD2 | TRBJ2-5 | TRBV4-3
CASSPPGVRAEAFF | TGTGCCAGCTCACCCCCAGGGGTTAGGGCTGAAGCTTTCTTT | few | . | TRBJ1-1 | TRBV18
CSVDSRGGDQETQYF | TGCAGCGTTGATTCAAGGGGAGGGGACCAAGAGACCCAGTACTTC | . | TRBD2 | TRBJ2-5 | TRBV29-1
CASRQLDLGWVYTF | TGTGCCAGCAGGCAGCTGGACCTAGGGTGGGTCTACACCTTC | . | . | TRBJ1-2 | TRBV2
CASSSGLAEQFF | TGTGCCAGCAGCTCGGGACTAGCCGAGCAGTTCTTC | . | TRBD2 | TRBJ2-1 | TRBV13
CASGLMNTEAFF | TGCGCCAGCGGCCTCATGAACACTGAAGCTTTCTTT | few | . | TRBJ1-1 | TRBV4-1
CASSLRGDEQFF | TGTGCCAGCAGCTTAAGGGGCGATGAGCAGTTCTTC | . | . | TRBJ2-1 | TRBV11-2
CASSQQQGTEAFF | TGCGCCAGCAGCCAGCAACAGGGGACTGAAGCTTTCTTT | once | TRBD1 | TRBJ1-1 | TRBV4-3
CASRRTVNTEAFF | TGTGCCAGCAGAAGGACAGTGAACACTGAAGCTTTCTTT | . | . | TRBJ1-1 | TRBV27
CASSYLNGLEAFF | TGTGCCAGCAGTTACTTGAACGGGTTAGAAGCTTTCTTT | . | . | TRBJ1-1 | TRBV6-5
CASSRDETGELFF | TGCGCCAGCAGTCGCGACGAGACCGGGGAGCTGTTTTTT | . | . | TRBJ2-2 | TRBV23-1
CAWSVGGSRSGNTIYF | TGTGCCTGGAGTGTAGGGGGGTCTCGCTCGGGAAACACCATATATTTT | . | . | TRBJ1-3 | TRBV30
CSVGGQGKGQPQHF | TGCAGCGTGGGGGGACAGGGAAAGGGTCAGCCCCAGCATTTT | once | TRBD1 | TRBJ1-5 | TRBV29-1
CASSFLARPYEQYF | TGTGCCAGCAGTTTCCTAGCGAGACCCTACGAGCAGTACTTC | once | . | TRBJ2-7 | TRBV9
CASSQNAWETQYF | TGTGCCAGCAGCCAAAACGCATGGGAGACCCAGTACTTC | . | . | TRBJ2-5 | TRBV14